This T cell receptor beta chain was identified during a study of tumor-infiltrating lymphocytes in oesophageal squamous cell carcinoma. The CDR3 sequence is 14 residues long. V trimming: 4 bases; J trimming: 8 bases; junction bases outside the gene matches: 11. The germline CDR1 and CDR2 sequences are SGHNT and YYREEE (reference sequence). TCRdb analysed the PCR reads with MiXCR anew, one entry per CDR3 protein. The sample comprises approximately 17,000 distinct CDR3 sequences, about 40% of which are singletons, and about two fifths rests with the top ten. Input material: blood. The V call is TRBV5-4, the J call TRBJ1-1, with TRBD1 identical over 7 bases. This clonotype originated in a female donor with esophageal squamous cell carcinoma. CDR3 sequence (DNA): TGTGCCAGCAGCGAGGGACAGCTCGTAACCGAAGCTTTCTTT. This gives the protein CASSEGQLVTEAFF.